Below, 30 T cell receptor beta chains from the same sample are listed, as sequenced in a study of tumor-infiltrating lymphocytes in localized non-small cell lung cancer listed by TCRdb under 2021. The method behind the library was the immunoSEQ multiplex PCR assay. The clones in this table, taken by TCRdb from immuneACCESS, are in-frame only. Not every clone is retained; where verified, under half of the shortfall comes from an unresolved V gene, and the cause of the rest is unknown. Recorded for this sample are about 16,000 clones; 40% to 45% of them occurred a single time. The top ten clonotypes cover less than 20% of the sample. Material: lung tumor tissue. The receptor set was obtained from a human donor with non-small cell lung cancer.

This clone was counted only a few times. The chain combines TRBV7-3 with TRBJ2-7, with D perhaps TRBD1 (6 bases). This CDR3 is built from 13 residues. The V gene's germline CDR1 is SGHTA and CDR2 FQGTGA. V lost 5 bases and J 5 bases, leaving 13 bases between the germline ends. Here the CDR3 DNA reads TGTGCCAGCAGCATAGGGGGTAGCAACGAGCAGTACTTC. Translating it yields CASSIGGSNEQYF.

The V and J genes are TRBV7-3 and TRBJ2-2; TRBD2 matches 7 bases. V lost 5 bases, J lost 3 bases, and 6 bases stayed unmatched. CDR3 size: 15 residues. CDR1 is SGHTA, CDR2 FQGTGA, per germline. The CDR3 reads CASSPHTSDTGELFF. As DNA, the CDR3 is TGTGCCAGCAGCCCCCACACTAGCGACACCGGGGAGCTGTTTTTT.

This sequence joins TRBV5-1 and TRBJ1-1, with D possibly TRBD1 on 6 matching bases. The CDR3 has 15 amino acids. Germline assignment: CDR1 SGHRS and CDR2 YFSETQ. V was cut by 4 bases and J by 1 base, with 14 bases left in between. The CDR3 loop is CASSPDGQPNTEAFF. In DNA, the CDR3 is TGCGCCAGCAGCCCCGACGGACAGCCGAACACTGAAGCTTTCTTT.

The chain joins TRBV6-5 to TRBJ2-2, with TRBD1 matching over 7 bases. From germline, CDR1 is MNHEY and CDR2 SVGAGI. This CDR3 is 13 amino acids long. The CDR3 coding sequence is TGTGCTGGGGGACAGAGAAACACCGGGGAGCTGTTTTTT. It translates to CAGGQRNTGELFF.

CDR3 protein: CASSTEGQEYYGYTF. The CDR3 nucleotides are TGTGCCAGCAGCACCGAAGGACAGGAATACTATGGCTACACCTTC. The V and J genes are TRBV7-2 and TRBJ1-2; 7 bases are a match to TRBD1. The V gene end was trimmed by 5 bases and the J gene end by 3 bases; junction bases not matched to a gene: 9. This CDR3 region has 15 residues. Germline V gene data show CDR1 as SGHTA and CDR2 as FQGNSA.

This clone has only a few counts. The chain joins TRBV28 to TRBJ1-1; no reliable D call. Germline V lookup: CDR1 MDHEN, CDR2 SYDVKM. Trimming took 5 bases from V and 6 from J, leaving 10 bases between them. The CDR3 loop spans 12 amino acids. The CDR3 coding sequence is TGTGCCAGCAGTCTCCGGGAAGCTGAAGCTTTCTTT. Its translation: CASSLREAEAFF.

The chain joins TRBV5-1 to TRBJ1-1; a possible D gene is TRBD1 (6 bases). Trimming cost V 4 bases and J 2 bases, with 12 bases left between them. The CDR3 is made up of 14 amino acids. CDR1 and CDR2 from the germline V gene are SGHRS and YFSETQ. In DNA, the CDR3 is TGCGCCAGCAGCGCTGGACAGATTAACACTGAAGCTTTCTTT. It translates to CASSAGQINTEAFF. Full variable domain (rest looked up from reference TRBV5-1 and TRBJ1-1): KAGVTQTPRYLIKTRGQQVTLSCSPISGHRSVSWYQQTPGQGLQFLFEYFSETQRNKGNFPGRFSGRQFSNSRSEMNVSTLELGDSALYLCASSAGQINTEAFFGQGTRLTVV.

This chain connects TRBV7-9 to TRBJ1-6; D remains unclear. The V end was cut by 1 base, the J end by 7 bases, with 11 bases between. Germline CDR1 reads SEHNR; CDR2 reads FQNEAQ (reference sequence). The length of the CDR3 is 15 residues. CDR3 DNA: TGTGCCAGCAGCTTAGTCTCAGGCTCAAATTCACCCCTCCACTTT. Its protein product is CASSLVSGSNSPLHF.

The chain links TRBV2 to TRBJ1-1; 7 bases line up with TRBD1. Germline CDR1 and CDR2: SNHLY and FYNNEI. V trimming: 8 bases; J trimming: 1 base; junction bases outside the gene matches: 7. The CDR3 is 14 residues long. Here the CDR3 reads CASSLGGPNTEAFF. In nucleotides, the CDR3 is TGTGCCAGCTCTCTAGGGGGCCCGAACACTGAAGCTTTCTTT.

The rearrangement uses TRBV7-2 and TRBJ2-7; D is perhaps TRBD1 or TRBD2 (5 bases each). Trimming took off 5 bases at V and 4 bases at J, with 21 bases between the two ends. Germline V CDR1 and CDR2: SGHTA, FQGNSA. This CDR3 is 16 amino acids long. The CDR3 DNA reads TGTGCCAGCAGCCCCTGGACGGGACCGGCGTTGTACGAGCAGTACTTC. Its translation: CASSPWTGPALYEQYF.

The chain is built from TRBV7-5 and TRBJ2-7; the table gives TRBD2 as D, unverified against the DNA. TRBV7-5 counts as a pseudogene. CDR3 size: 14 residues. CDR3 sequence: CASSSRDSIYEQYF. In nucleotides, the CDR3 is TGTGCCAGCAGCTCCCGGGATTCGATCTACGAGCAGTACTTC.

This clone was found a few times. The chain uses TRBV6-5 and TRBJ2-2; 12 bases fit TRBD2. CDR1 and CDR2 (germline): MNHEY, SVGAGI. V lost 5 bases to trimming and J lost 3 bases; unmatched junction nucleotides: 1. CDR3 size: 15 residues. Written as DNA, the CDR3 is TGTGCCAGCAGTCGACTAGCGGGGGACACCGGGGAGCTGTTTTTT. Residues: CASSRLAGDTGELFF.

This chain joins TRBV7-2 and TRBJ2-1; a weak D match, TRBD1 (6 bases). Trimming pared 3 bases from V and 15 bases from J, leaving 24 bases between. CDR1 is SGHTA and CDR2 is FQGNSA in the germline V gene. This CDR3 has 15 residues. CDR3 residues: CASSLRGAGLTGWFF. The CDR3 coding sequence is TGTGCCAGCAGCTTGAGGGGCGCGGGTCTTACAGGGTGGTTCTTC. The full variable domain, with the rest looked up from reference TRBV7-2 and TRBJ2-1, is GAGVSQSPSNKVTEKGKDVELRCDPISGHTALYWYRQSLGQGLEFLIYFQGNSAPDKSGLPSDRFSAERTGGSVSTLTIQRTQQEDSAVYLCASSLRGAGLTGWFFGPGTRLTVL.

V and J are TRBV13 and TRBJ1-5; 7 bases line up with TRBD1. This CDR3 spans 14 amino acids. The V gene end was trimmed by 4 bases and the J gene end by 4 bases; junction bases not matched to a gene: 4. Germline CDR1 and CDR2: PRHDT and FYEKMQ (reference sequence). The CDR3 protein is CASSYGQENQPQHF. In DNA form, the CDR3 reads TGTGCCAGCAGCTACGGACAGGAGAATCAGCCCCAGCATTTT.

CDR3 sequence reads: CATATGNQPQHF. The CDR3 nucleotides are TGTGCCACGGCCACAGGGAATCAGCCCCAGCATTTT. The chain links TRBV6-5 to TRBJ1-5; perhaps TRBD1 as D (6 bases). The V end lost 10 bases, the J end lost 4 bases, and 11 bases lay between the germline ends. This CDR3 contains 12 residues. Germline lookup yields CDR1 MNHEY and CDR2 SVGAGI.

V and J are TRBV21-1 and TRBJ2-7. TRBV21-1 is shown as a pseudogene. The CDR3 extends over 15 amino acids. The CDR3 protein is CASSLRDGMSYEQYF. The CDR3, as DNA: TGTGCCAGCAGCCTCCGGGACGGGATGTCCTACGAGCAGTACTTC.

The chain combines TRBV7-8 with TRBJ1-1, with D possibly TRBD1 on 5 matching bases. The CDR3 has 16 residues. The germline gives CDR1 SGHVS, CDR2 FQNEAQ. V was trimmed by 4 bases and J by 4 bases, leaving 19 bases between them. The CDR3 sequence: CASSYGGGGGLTEAFF. The CDR3 DNA is TGTGCCAGCAGCTACGGGGGAGGAGGAGGTCTCACTGAAGCTTTCTTT.

This clone occurred many times. The chain joins TRBV7-2 to TRBJ1-2; tentatively, D is TRBD1 (5 bases). Per the germline V gene, CDR1 is SGHTA and CDR2 is FQGNSA. The CDR3 loop spans 15 amino acids. Trimming removed 5 bases at V and 2 bases at J, with 15 bases between. The CDR3 nucleotides read TGTGCCAGCAGCCAAAGCGGGGGGAACAACTATGGCTACACCTTC. Its translation is CASSQSGGNNYGYTF.

The rearrangement links TRBV10-3 to TRBJ2-2; tentative D call: TRBD2 (6 bases). The CDR3 is made up of 13 amino acids. Deletions cut 6 bases from V and 4 bases from J, with 9 bases between. Germline CDR1 and CDR2: ENHRY and SYGVKD. The DNA of the CDR3 is TGTGCCATCAGCGGGGGAGGCACCGGGGAGCTGTTTTTT. Amino acid sequence: CAISGGGTGELFF.

The chain links TRBV27 to TRBJ1-2, with 9 bases aligning to TRBD1. The CDR3 loop spans 15 amino acids. Germline lookup yields CDR1 MNHEY and CDR2 SMNVEV (reference sequence). V lost 2 bases and J lost 2; bases outside the gene matches: 3. CDR3 sequence: CASSLSGTGNYGYTF. The CDR3, as DNA: TGTGCCAGCAGTTTAAGCGGGACAGGGAACTATGGCTACACCTTC.

The J gene is TRBJ2-7, the V gene TRBV6-6; D is unresolved. In germline, CDR1 is MNHNY, CDR2 SVGAGI (reference sequence). The CDR3 length is 13 residues. V was trimmed by 3 bases and J by 5 bases, leaving 11 bases between them. The CDR3 nucleotides read TGTGCCAGCAGTTATCGCTCCCTTGACGAGCAGTACTTC. This sequence encodes CASSYRSLDEQYF.

The chain uses TRBV5-5 and TRBJ1-5, with TRBD1 as a possible D gene (5 bases). The germline CDR1 and CDR2 sequences are SGHKS and YYEKEE (reference sequence). The V end lost 4 bases, the J end lost 0 bases, and 11 bases lay between the germline ends. The CDR3 length is 15 residues. The CDR3 bases are TGTGCCAGCAGCATAGACAGATATAGCAATCAGCCCCAGCATTTT. Translating gives CASSIDRYSNQPQHF.

This clone is medium-sized (0.01 to 0.1%). The J gene is TRBJ1-1, the V gene TRBV27; TRBD1 matches 7 bases. Unmatched junction bases numbered 7, after V lost 8 bases and J lost 4 bases. CDR1 is MNHEY and CDR2 is SMNVEV in the germline V gene (reference sequence). This CDR3 is built from 13 residues. This chain's CDR3 is CASRIQGSTEAFF. Written as DNA, the CDR3 is TGTGCCAGCCGCATACAGGGGAGCACTGAAGCTTTCTTT.

This clone has more than one count but fewer than ten. The J gene is TRBJ1-2, the V gene TRBV6-1, with 7 bases identical to TRBD1. The CDR3 sequence is 15 residues long. The trim removed 4 bases at V and 3 bases at J, leaving 8 bases unmatched. In germline, CDR1 is MNHNS, CDR2 SASEGT. For the CDR3, the DNA is TGTGCCAGCAGTGTGAGTCAGGGGGTAGACTATGGCTACACCTTC. Translated, it gives CASSVSQGVDYGYTF.

The chain couples TRBV7-9 to TRBJ2-7; tentatively, D is TRBD2 (6 bases). Trimming removed 2 bases from V and 10 bases from J, with 9 bases in between. The CDR3 consists of 11 residues. Germline CDR1 SEHNR, CDR2 FQNEAQ (reference sequence). The CDR3 sequence: CASSLPGTQYF. CDR3 coding DNA: TGTGCCAGCAGCTTACCTGGGACTCAGTACTTC.

The chain joins TRBV4-2 to TRBJ1-2, with 8 positions matching TRBD1. J gave up 6 bases and V 0 bases, and 6 bases lay outside the gene matches. Per the germline V gene, CDR1 is LGHNA and CDR2 is YNFKEQ. There are 15 residues in the CDR3. The DNA of the CDR3 is TGTGCCAGCAGCCAAGATCTGACAGGGGATGATGGCTACACCTTC. As protein: CASSQDLTGDDGYTF.

The CDR3 here is CASSINRVPGANVLTF. DNA of the CDR3: TGTGCCAGCAGCATAAACAGGGTTCCTGGGGCCAACGTCCTGACTTTC. This chain connects TRBV7-8 to TRBJ2-6, with D possibly being TRBD1 (6 bases). Trimming took 5 bases from V and 2 from J, leaving 13 bases between them. The V gene's germline CDR1 is SGHVS and CDR2 FQNEAQ. This CDR3 is 16 amino acids long.

The chain uses TRBV7-2 and TRBJ1-4; TRBD1 might be the D (5 bases). Germline CDR1 is SGHTA and CDR2 is FQGNSA. With 5 bases removed from V and 4 bases from J, the gap between germline ends came to 11 bases. The CDR3 length is 14 residues. CDR3 amino acids: CASSRDGSNEKLFF. The CDR3 nucleotides are TGTGCCAGCAGCAGGGACGGCAGTAATGAAAAACTGTTTTTT.

This chain joins TRBV5-7 and TRBJ1-5; D might be TRBD1 (6 bases). TRBV5-7 is assigned to the ORF class and has an uncertain function. The CDR3 consists of 14 residues. V lost 4 bases, J lost 9 bases, and 17 bases lay in between. The CDR3 reads CASSRIRGKWPQHF. CDR3 nucleotides: TGTGCCAGCAGCCGGATCAGGGGCAAGTGGCCCCAGCATTTT.

In its sample, this clone was seen once. The chain uses TRBV5-1 and TRBJ2-5; 11 bases map to TRBD2. The V and J ends lost 8 bases and 1 base, in that order; junction bases with no gene match: 7. The CDR3 is 15 residues long. Germline V lookup: CDR1 SGHRS, CDR2 YFSETQ. The CDR3 loop is CASYGLAGGQETQYF. As DNA, the CDR3 is TGCGCCAGTTATGGCCTAGCGGGGGGCCAAGAGACCCAGTACTTC.